A single sample gave rise to the 29 T cell receptor beta chains below, sequenced in a study of identical twins. Each CDR3 protein gets one entry after TCRdb re-called the 5' RACE reads with MiXCR. The sample lists 500,000 to 600,000 distinct CDR3 sequences, roughly 21% seen once, with approximately 0.95% in the top ten. The data also belong to a second study, concerning T cells expressing NK-cell markers.

Material: CD4+ T cells sorted from blood. These receptors all come from a young woman in good health.

This clonotype has a count of ten or more. The chain has TRBV7-3 and TRBJ2-7; D is perhaps TRBD2 (6 bases). The V end was cut by 3 bases, the J end by 0 bases, with 12 bases between. Germline values: CDR1 SGHTA, CDR2 FQGTGA. This CDR3 contains 15 residues. The CDR3 here is CASSLAGTSSYEQYF. CDR3 nucleotides: TGTGCCAGCAGCTTGGCCGGGACTTCCTCCTACGAGCAGTACTTC.

The DNA for the CDR3 is TGTGCCTGGAGTGTTGCGGGAGCAGGACCCGAGCAGTACTTC. As protein: CAWSVAGAGPEQYF. The chain has TRBV30 and TRBJ2-7, with TRBD2 identical over 7 bases. The CDR3 spans 14 residues. Per germline, CDR1 GTSNPN and CDR2 SVGIG (reference sequence). Unmatched junction bases numbered 8, after V lost 0 bases and J lost 6 bases.

This clonotype occurred many times. This chain links TRBV29-1 with TRBJ2-7; maybe TRBD1 (5 bases). This CDR3 spans 15 amino acids. The V and J ends lost 4 bases and 3 bases respectively, with 19 bases between them. Germline CDR1 is SQVTM and CDR2 is ANQGSEA. CDR3 sequence reads: CSVADGFLGLYEQYF. The CDR3, as DNA: TGCAGCGTTGCAGATGGGTTTCTGGGGCTCTACGAGCAGTACTTC.

Remarks on this clonotype: A read error is possible here, since a much larger clone lies one base away. The conserved closing phenylalanine or tryptophan is absent in this CDR3, likely reflecting a read error. V is TRBV18 and J is TRBJ2-7; 12 bases line up with TRBD2. V gave up 3 bases and J gave up 6 bases; unmatched junction bases: 3. The germline V gene encodes CDR1 KGHSH and CDR2 LQKENI. CDR3 length: 14 residues. CDR3 in amino acids: CASSPASGRGEQYY. For the CDR3, the DNA is TGTGCCAGCTCACCGGCTAGCGGGAGGGGCGAGCAGTACTAC.

The chain links TRBV4-3 to TRBJ1-4; TRBD1 is a possible D gene (5 bases). Per the germline V gene, CDR1 is LGHNA and CDR2 is YSLEER. CDR3 length equals 15 residues. Trimming took off 1 base at V and 5 bases at J, with 11 bases between the two ends. The CDR3: CASSQVPGTNEKLFF. CDR3 DNA sequence: TGCGCCAGCAGCCAAGTACCAGGGACGAATGAAAAACTGTTTTTT.

The J gene is TRBJ1-4, the V gene TRBV3-1, with TRBD1 as a possible D gene (5 bases). CDR3 length: 14 residues. Germline values: CDR1 LGHDT, CDR2 YNNKEL (reference sequence). V lost 1 base and J 8 bases, leaving 11 bases between the germline ends. The CDR3 sequence: CASSQGVREEKLFF. CDR3 bases: TGTGCCAGCAGCCAAGGGGTCAGGGAGGAAAAACTGTTTTTT.

This clonotype was counted many times. The chain uses TRBV10-3 and TRBJ2-2, with D perhaps matching TRBD2 (5 bases). V lost 4 bases to trimming and J lost 5 bases, with 8 bases between them. This CDR3 comprises 13 residues. Germline V gene data show CDR1 as ENHRY and CDR2 as SYGVKD. CDR3 region: CAISVGVTGELFF. DNA for the CDR3: TGTGCCATCAGTGTCGGGGTAACCGGGGAGCTGTTTTTT.

The sample holds a few counts of this clonotype. In nucleotides, the CDR3 is TGTGCCAGCAACTTGGGACGGAGCACAGATACGCAGTATTTT. It codes for CASNLGRSTDTQYF. The chain uses TRBV7-2 and TRBJ2-3; D assignment may be TRBD1 or TRBD2 (5 bases each). Trimming pared 7 bases from V and 0 bases from J, leaving 11 bases between. The germline CDR1 and CDR2 sequences are SGHTA and FQGNSA. The CDR3 is 14 residues long.

This clonotype was detected a few times. The chain combines TRBV18 with TRBJ2-7; D remains unclear. The germline CDR1 and CDR2 sequences are KGHSH and LQKENI. Trimming cost V 2 bases and J 3 bases, with 11 bases left between them. The CDR3 is 14 amino acids. The CDR3 protein is CASSPELRLYEQYF. CDR3 nucleotide sequence: TGTGCCAGCTCACCAGAGCTCCGACTCTACGAGCAGTACTTC. Filled out from reference TRBV18 and TRBJ2-7, the complete variable domain reads NAGVMQNPRHLVRRRGQEARLRCSPMKGHSHVYWYRQLPEEGLKFMVYLQKENIIDESGMPKERFSAEFPKEGPSILRIQQVVRGDSAAYFCASSPELRLYEQYFGPGTRLTVT.

This clonotype was counted a few times. V usage is TRBV6-1 and J usage is TRBJ2-5, with D perhaps matching TRBD1 (6 bases). The CDR3 sequence is 13 residues long. Trimming shortened V by 7 bases and J by 4 bases, and 13 bases separated the two germline ends. The V gene's germline CDR1 is MNHNS and CDR2 SASEGT. CDR3 coding DNA: TGTGCCAGCACCTGGGACATTCGAGAGACCCAGTACTTC. It encodes CASTWDIRETQYF.

This clonotype appeared a few times. V usage is TRBV3-1 and J usage is TRBJ2-7; D perhaps matches TRBD1 (9 bases). CDR3 size: 16 residues. V dropped 2 bases and J dropped 1 base, with 15 bases sitting between them. CDR1 and CDR2 from the germline V gene are LGHDT and YNNKEL (reference sequence). CDR3 DNA: TGTGCCAGCAGCCAACGGGGGGGGACAGGGTCCTACGAGCAGTACTTC. Amino acid sequence: CASSQRGGTGSYEQYF.

CDR3 sequence reads: CASSSIEGAGLVGNIQYF. CDR3 coding DNA: TGTGCCAGCAGTTCCATAGAGGGTGCGGGACTAGTTGGCAACATTCAGTACTTC. This rearrangement joins TRBV12-3 or TRBV12-4 to TRBJ2-4; TRBD2 matches 8 bases. The CDR3 is 18 residues long. V lost 4 bases to trimming and J lost 7 bases; unmatched junction nucleotides: 18.

This chain connects TRBV7-8 to TRBJ2-1; 13 nucleotides match TRBD2. CDR1 is SGHVS, CDR2 FQNEAQ, per germline. V trimming: 1 base; J trimming: 5 bases; junction bases outside the gene matches: 5. The CDR3 runs to 17 residues. As DNA, the CDR3 is TGTGCCAGCAGCTTAGTATTCACTAGCGGGGGGGACAATGAGCAGTTCTTC. Translated: CASSLVFTSGGDNEQFF.

The rearrangement uses TRBV7-8 and TRBJ1-1; D unresolved. Germline V gene data show CDR1 as SGHVS and CDR2 as FQNEAQ. The CDR3 sequence is 17 residues long. V shed 5 bases and J shed 5 bases, with 24 bases lying between them. CDR3 bases: TGTGCCAGCAGCCCGGGTTATGCGTGGAGGTCAAAAACTGAAGCTTTCTTT. Translated: CASSPGYAWRSKTEAFF.

The V gene is TRBV20-1, the J gene TRBJ2-1, with D perhaps matching TRBD2 (7 bases). There are 14 residues in the CDR3. V was trimmed by 6 bases and J by 9 bases, leaving 21 bases between them. Germline-derived CDR1 and CDR2 are DFQATT and SNEGSKA (reference sequence). In DNA, the CDR3 is TGCAGTGCCTACAAGGGGGGGGCCGGTTTTGAGCAGTTCTTC. It yields the protein CSAYKGGAGFEQFF.

This clonotype has a count of ten or more. The chain joins TRBV20-1 to TRBJ1-1; maybe TRBD1 (5 bases). In germline, CDR1 is DFQATT, CDR2 SNEGSKA (reference sequence). V dropped 8 bases and J dropped 2 bases, with 15 bases sitting between them. This CDR3 contains 13 residues. In DNA, the CDR3 is TGCAGTTCGTCGGGGCAGAGTAACACTGAAGCTTTCTTT. This translates into CSSSGQSNTEAFF.

The genes are TRBV29-1 and TRBJ2-3; 10 bases align to TRBD2. V was clipped by 2 bases and J by 4 bases; unmatched bases: 3. The length of the CDR3 is 14 residues. Germline CDR1 reads SQVTM; CDR2 reads ANQGSEA. CDR3 amino acids: CSVEKTSGADTQYF. The CDR3 DNA reads as TGCAGCGTTGAAAAAACTAGCGGGGCAGATACGCAGTATTTT.

V usage is TRBV6-2 or TRBV6-3 and J usage is TRBJ1-1, with D possibly being TRBD1 (6 bases). The V and J ends lost 6 bases and 7 bases respectively, with 15 bases between them. The CDR3 covers 13 residues. Germline CDR1 MNHEY, CDR2 SVGEGT. CDR3 in amino acids: CASRLPGAGEAFF. CDR3 sequence (DNA): TGTGCCAGCAGACTTCCGGGGGCTGGTGAAGCTTTCTTT.

The V and J genes are TRBV7-2 and TRBJ2-7, with 7 bases matching TRBD1. Unmatched junction bases numbered 5, after V lost 3 bases and J lost 0 bases. Per the germline V gene, CDR1 is SGHTA and CDR2 is FQGNSA. The length of the CDR3 is 15 residues. CDR3 residues: CASSFGTVSSYEQYF. For the CDR3, the DNA is TGTGCCAGCAGCTTTGGGACAGTCAGCTCCTACGAGCAGTACTTC. The full variable domain, in which reference TRBV7-2 and TRBJ2-7 provide the parts outside the CDR3, is GAGVSQSPSNKVTEKGKDVELRCDPISGHTALYWYRQSLGQGLEFLIYFQGNSAPDKSGLPSDRFSAERTGGSVSTLTIQRTQQEDSAVYLCASSFGTVSSYEQYFGPGTRLTVT.

This clonotype was observed a handful of times. V usage is TRBV5-1 and J usage is TRBJ1-5; 7 nucleotides line up with TRBD1. The CDR3 consists of 15 residues. Unmatched junction bases numbered 5, after V lost 0 bases and J lost 5 bases. Looked up from germline, CDR1 is SGHRS and CDR2 is YFSETQ. CDR3 nucleotide sequence: TGCGCCAGCAGCTTGGGGGGGACAGCTGATCAGCCCCAGCATTTT. This encodes CASSLGGTADQPQHF. The full variable domain, completed using reference TRBV5-1 and TRBJ1-5, is KAGVTQTPRYLIKTRGQQVTLSCSPISGHRSVSWYQQTPGQGLQFLFEYFSETQRNKGNFPGRFSGRQFSNSRSEMNVSTLELGDSALYLCASSLGGTADQPQHFGDGTRLSIL.

The rearrangement links TRBV6-2 or TRBV6-3 to TRBJ2-3; 7 bases line up with TRBD2. The CDR3 has 15 amino acids. Germline V gene sequence: CDR1 MNHEY, CDR2 SVGEGT. The V and J ends lost 6 bases and 4 bases, in that order; junction bases with no gene match: 10. The CDR3 coding sequence is TGTGCCAGCAGGGACCCTTCGGGAGGACCAGATACGCAGTATTTT. Translating it yields CASRDPSGGPDTQYF.

The rearrangement joins TRBV20-1 to TRBJ2-5; 8 nucleotides line up with TRBD2. The germline gives CDR1 DFQATT, CDR2 SNEGSKA (reference sequence). This CDR3 contains 13 residues. V lost 5 bases, J lost 0 bases, and 2 bases stayed unmatched. The CDR3 nucleotides read TGCAGTGCTTTGCGGGGGGACCAAGAGACCCAGTACTTC. Protein: CSALRGDQETQYF.

Of note for this clonotype: The junction differs from germline at one of its ends, possibly a read error. The CDR3: CSAIAVSSYNEEFF. CDR3 coding DNA: TGCAGTGCAATAGCGGTAAGCTCCTACAATGAGGAGTTCTTC. The chain joins TRBV20-1 to TRBJ2-1, with D possibly matching TRBD2 (6 bases). CDR1 is DFQATT, CDR2 SNEGSKA, per germline (reference sequence). This CDR3 is 14 amino acids long.

V is TRBV10-2 and J is TRBJ1-1; D is ambiguous. Looked up from germline, CDR1 is WSHSY and CDR2 is SAAADI. V was cut by 3 bases and J by 3 bases, with 14 bases left in between. The CDR3 contains 15 residues. The CDR3 loop is CASSDRKWGYTEAFF. In nucleotides, the CDR3 is TGCGCCAGCAGTGATCGGAAGTGGGGATACACTGAAGCTTTCTTT.

The V and J genes are TRBV20-1 and TRBJ1-5, with 10 bases lining up with TRBD1. Germline loops: CDR1 DFQATT, CDR2 SNEGSKA (reference sequence). J was trimmed by 5 bases and V by 3 bases; bases with no gene match: 7. The CDR3 sequence is 15 residues long. Here the CDR3 DNA reads TGCAGTGCTAGTGGGGACAGGGGCTCCGATCAGCCCCAGCATTTT. Protein sequence: CSASGDRGSDQPQHF.

This clonotype showed up just a few times. The gene calls are TRBV7-9 and TRBJ2-3; tentatively, D is TRBD1 or TRBD2 (5 bases each). The V end was cut by 8 bases, the J end by 2 bases, with 14 bases between. The CDR3 totals 14 residues. Germline V lookup: CDR1 SEHNR, CDR2 FQNEAQ (reference sequence). The CDR3 protein is CASDWGSYTDTQYF. The CDR3 region has the DNA TGTGCCAGCGACTGGGGGTCTTACACAGATACGCAGTATTTT.

This CDR3 reads CASSGGGQGNRLQYF. The CDR3 region has the DNA TGCGCCAGCAGCGGGGGGGGACAGGGTAACCGCCTTCAGTACTTC. This sequence joins TRBV5-1 and TRBJ2-4; 9 nucleotides line up with TRBD1. The V gene's germline CDR1 is SGHRS and CDR2 YFSETQ. CDR3 length: 15 residues. The trim removed 4 bases at V and 11 bases at J, leaving 13 bases unmatched.

This sequence joins TRBV27 and TRBJ1-5, with D hard to call. CDR1 and CDR2 from the germline V gene are MNHEY and SMNVEV (reference sequence). Trimming shortened V by 5 bases and J by 0 bases, and 14 bases separated the two germline ends. This CDR3 comprises 16 residues. CDR3 sequence reads: CASSLRQGFSNQPQHF. CDR3 DNA: TGTGCCAGCAGTCTACGACAAGGGTTTAGCAATCAGCCCCAGCATTTT.

The chain is built from TRBV20-1 and TRBJ1-5; D gene uncertain. Per germline, CDR1 DFQATT and CDR2 SNEGSKA (reference sequence). CDR3 length: 14 residues. V was pared by 2 bases and J by 0 bases, with 8 bases between. The CDR3 DNA reads TGCAGTGCTAGACAAACGAATAGCAATCAGCCCCAGCATTTT. Its translation: CSARQTNSNQPQHF.